The entry below gives a single TCR beta chain sequence along with its context. The antigen is unknown. Trimming stripped 6 bases from V and 2 bases from J, with 12 bases between. The CDR3 totals 14 residues. Germline CDR1 and CDR2: MDHEN and SYDVKM. The data belong to a study of shared clonotypes between healthy human individuals. Authors' data handling: Junction-only immunoSEQ data arrived without quality scores, meaning filtering differed. The protocol was immunoSEQ multiplex PCR, while the TCRdb copy is restricted to in-frame clones and leaves out a portion. D and trimming were read from the DNA, whereas the V and J calls and clone size are those reported in that table. This table has about 820,000 clones, 90% to 95% appearing once. General study points: For naive CD4 cells, around 5% of clonotypes were shared across a few donors. Genetic and exposure-history diversity was limited by the few donors.

CD8 cells classed as naive were CD45RO-negative and positively selected for CCR7, excluding terminally differentiated effector memory CD45RA+ cells. Donors included only healthy HIV-negative adults lacking recent acute infections or vaccinations. Sequencing input: naive CD8+ T cells sorted from blood. V is TRBV28 and J is TRBJ2-3; maybe TRBD1 (6 bases). This TCR derives from a man younger than 40 in good health. The CDR3 region is CASRTDRNTDTQYF. DNA of the CDR3: TGTGCCAGCAGAACGGACAGAAACACAGATACGCAGTATTTT.